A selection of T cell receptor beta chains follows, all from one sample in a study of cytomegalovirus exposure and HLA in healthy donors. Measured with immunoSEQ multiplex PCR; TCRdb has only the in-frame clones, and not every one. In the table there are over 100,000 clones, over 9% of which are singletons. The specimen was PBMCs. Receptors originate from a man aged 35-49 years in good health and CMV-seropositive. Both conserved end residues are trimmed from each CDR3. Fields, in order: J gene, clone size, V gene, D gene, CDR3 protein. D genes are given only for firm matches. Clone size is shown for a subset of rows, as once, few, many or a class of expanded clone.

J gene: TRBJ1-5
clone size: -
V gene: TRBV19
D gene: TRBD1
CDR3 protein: ASSTDRVNQPQH

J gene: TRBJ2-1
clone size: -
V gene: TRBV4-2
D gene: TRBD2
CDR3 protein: ASSQEASGGNNEQF

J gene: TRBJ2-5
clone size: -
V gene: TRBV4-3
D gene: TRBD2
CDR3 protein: ASSQISGRAGTQY

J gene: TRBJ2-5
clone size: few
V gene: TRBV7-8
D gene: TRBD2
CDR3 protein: ASTLAALGETQY

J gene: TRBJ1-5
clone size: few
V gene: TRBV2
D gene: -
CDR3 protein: ASSVSGNQPQH

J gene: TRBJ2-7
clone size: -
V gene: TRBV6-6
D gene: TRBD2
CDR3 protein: ASSSLHSGNYEQY

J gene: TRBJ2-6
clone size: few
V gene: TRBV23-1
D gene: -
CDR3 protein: ASSSRFGANVLT

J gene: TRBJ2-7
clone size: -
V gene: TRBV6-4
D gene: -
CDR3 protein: ASSSGSPY

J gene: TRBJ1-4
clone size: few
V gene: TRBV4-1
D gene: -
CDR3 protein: ASSQDPANEKLF

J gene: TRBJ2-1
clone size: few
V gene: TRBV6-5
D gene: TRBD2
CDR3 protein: ASGGLAGVNEQF

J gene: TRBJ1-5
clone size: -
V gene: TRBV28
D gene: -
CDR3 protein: ASSFRWGRRTNSNQPQH

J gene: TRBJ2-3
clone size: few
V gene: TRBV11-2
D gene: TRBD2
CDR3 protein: ASSLRRSGKGTDTQY

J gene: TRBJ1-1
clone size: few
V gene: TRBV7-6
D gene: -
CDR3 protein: ASSLIMSSEAF

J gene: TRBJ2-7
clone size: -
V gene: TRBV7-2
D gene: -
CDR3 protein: ASSFQGGGLYEQY

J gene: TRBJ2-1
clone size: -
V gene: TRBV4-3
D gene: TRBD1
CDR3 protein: ASSQATGGLVDEQF

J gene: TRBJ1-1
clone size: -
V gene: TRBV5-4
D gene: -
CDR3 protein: ASSSLPDMNTEAF

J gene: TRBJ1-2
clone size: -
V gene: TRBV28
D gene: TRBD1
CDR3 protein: ASRDSGTNYGYT

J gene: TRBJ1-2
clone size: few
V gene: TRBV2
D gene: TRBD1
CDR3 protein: ASRGGPETGVDGYT

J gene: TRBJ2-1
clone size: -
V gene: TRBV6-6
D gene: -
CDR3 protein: ASSSSGTLLNEQF

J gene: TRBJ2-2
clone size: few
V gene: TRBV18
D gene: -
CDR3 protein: ASSLPSLGRGRTGELF

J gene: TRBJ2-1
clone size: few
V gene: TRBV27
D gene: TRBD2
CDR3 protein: ASSAGSSYNEQF

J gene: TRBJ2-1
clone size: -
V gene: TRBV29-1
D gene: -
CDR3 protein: SVEDPPARAHNEQF

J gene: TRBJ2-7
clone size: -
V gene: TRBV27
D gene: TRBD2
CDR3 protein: ASSTTSGSHSYEQY

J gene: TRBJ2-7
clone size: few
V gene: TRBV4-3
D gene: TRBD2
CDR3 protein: ASSPGLANHEQY

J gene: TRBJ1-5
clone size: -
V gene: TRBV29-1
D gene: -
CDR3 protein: SAVGEGSSNQPQH

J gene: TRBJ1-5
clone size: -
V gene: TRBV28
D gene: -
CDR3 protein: ASSLSPLSQPQH

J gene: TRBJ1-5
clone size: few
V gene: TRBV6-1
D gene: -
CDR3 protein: ASSGGGLPQH

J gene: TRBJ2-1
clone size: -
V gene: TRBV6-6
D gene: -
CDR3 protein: ASSFRESSYNEQF

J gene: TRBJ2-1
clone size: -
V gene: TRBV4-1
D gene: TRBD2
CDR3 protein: ASSQGDSGSWREQF

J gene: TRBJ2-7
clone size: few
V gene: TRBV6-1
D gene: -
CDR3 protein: ASSGGQNYYEQY

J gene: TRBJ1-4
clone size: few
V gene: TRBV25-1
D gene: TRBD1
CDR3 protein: ASSRDRGSSDNEKLF

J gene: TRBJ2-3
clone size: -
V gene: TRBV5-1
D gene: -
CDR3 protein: ASTPGREDTQY

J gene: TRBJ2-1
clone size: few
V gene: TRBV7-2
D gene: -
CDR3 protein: ASSLIQGYNEQF

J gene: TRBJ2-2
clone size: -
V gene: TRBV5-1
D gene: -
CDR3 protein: ASSLGQRNTGELF

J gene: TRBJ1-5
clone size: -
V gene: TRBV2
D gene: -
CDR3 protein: ASSEVRQGNQPQH

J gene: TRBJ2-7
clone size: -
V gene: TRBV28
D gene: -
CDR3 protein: ASRGSTSYEQY

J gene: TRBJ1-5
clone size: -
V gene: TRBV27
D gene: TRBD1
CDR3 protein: ASSWDSTNQPQH

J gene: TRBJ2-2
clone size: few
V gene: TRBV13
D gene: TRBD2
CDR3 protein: ASSSEGSGRFGELF

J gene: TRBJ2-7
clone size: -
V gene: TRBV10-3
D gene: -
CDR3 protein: AISDLSTGTSYEQY

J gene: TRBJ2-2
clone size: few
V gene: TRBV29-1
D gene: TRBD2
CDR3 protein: SGLAGDNTGELF

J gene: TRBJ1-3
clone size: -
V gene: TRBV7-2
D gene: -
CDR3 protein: ASSSDRLVGGNTIY

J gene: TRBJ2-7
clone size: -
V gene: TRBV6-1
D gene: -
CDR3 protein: ASSPRTQAWEQY

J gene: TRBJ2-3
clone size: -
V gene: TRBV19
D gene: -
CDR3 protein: ASSSTGTGPDTQY

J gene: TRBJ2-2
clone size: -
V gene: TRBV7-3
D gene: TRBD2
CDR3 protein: ASSLFPTTSELRRAGELF

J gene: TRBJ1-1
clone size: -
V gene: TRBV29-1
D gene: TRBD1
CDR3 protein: SGTGGLNTEAF

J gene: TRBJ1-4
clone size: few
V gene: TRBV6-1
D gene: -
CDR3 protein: ASSARGGMDEKLF

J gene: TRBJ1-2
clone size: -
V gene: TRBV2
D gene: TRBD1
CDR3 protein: ASQDRGEFYGYT

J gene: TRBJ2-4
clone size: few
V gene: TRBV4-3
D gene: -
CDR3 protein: ASSQLETKNIQY

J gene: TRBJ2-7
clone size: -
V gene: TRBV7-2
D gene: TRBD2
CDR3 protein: ASSLESGGQGTREGEQY

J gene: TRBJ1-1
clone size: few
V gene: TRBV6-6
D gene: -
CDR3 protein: ASRRSQGTNTEAF

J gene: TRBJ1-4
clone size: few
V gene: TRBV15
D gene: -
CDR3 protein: ATSRGQDGKLF

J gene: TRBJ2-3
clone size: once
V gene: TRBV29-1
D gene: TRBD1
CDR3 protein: SVTGGPDTQY

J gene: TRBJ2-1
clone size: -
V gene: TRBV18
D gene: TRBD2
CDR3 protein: ASSASGFRPNEQF